Each of the 26 T cell receptor beta chains below was sequenced from the same sample in a study of Graves' ophthalmopathy and Graves' hyperthyroidism. From RNA, the CDR3 regions of TCR beta chains were amplified and sequenced. An initial RT-PCR round employing HTBI primers preceded a second-round multiplex PCR. TCRdb reprocessed the multiplex PCR reads via MiXCR and lists one record per CDR3 protein. The sample has roughly 400,000 distinct CDR3 sequences; approximately 17% are singletons. Sequences were obtained from peripheral blood. These receptors all come from an adult woman with stable Graves' hyperthyroidism.

There are many counts of this clonotype. The chain has TRBV12-3 or TRBV12-4 and TRBJ1-5; 9 bases match TRBD1. This CDR3 is built from 15 residues. V lost 5 bases to trimming and J lost 4 bases; unmatched junction nucleotides: 6. The CDR3 nucleotides read TGTGCCAGCAGTCGTTCCGGGACAGGGAATCAGCCCCAGCATTTT. Translating it yields CASSRSGTGNQPQHF.

About this clonotype itself: A much more abundant neighbour one base away suggests this may be a read error. The chain combines TRBV15 with TRBJ2-7, with unresolved D. The V gene's germline CDR1 is LNHNV and CDR2 YYDKDF (reference sequence). The CDR3 totals 13 residues. The CDR3 spells CVTSRDPRYEQYF. CDR3 in DNA: TGTGTCACCAGCAGAGATCCGAGGTACGAGCAGTACTTC.

This clonotype was counted ten times or more. The rearrangement joins TRBV6-5 to TRBJ1-6, with D uncertain. Looked up from germline, CDR1 is MNHEY and CDR2 is SVGAGI. Trimming pared 2 bases from V and 7 bases from J, leaving 18 bases between. The CDR3 contains 17 residues. The CDR3 loop is CASSYPPTGNGNSPLHF. CDR3 nucleotide sequence: TGTGCCAGCAGTTACCCACCGACCGGGAACGGGAATTCACCCCTCCACTTT.

This chain joins TRBV10-3 and TRBJ2-7; a weak D match, TRBD1 (6 bases). Germline lookup yields CDR1 ENHRY and CDR2 SYGVKD. V lost 4 bases to trimming and J lost 1 base, with 14 bases between them. The CDR3 covers 15 residues. The CDR3 DNA reads TGTGCCATCAGTGTGTCAGAGCAGGGGTCCTACGAGCAGTACTTC. This sequence encodes CAISVSEQGSYEQYF.

This clonotype was seen at least ten times. The chain joins TRBV9 to TRBJ2-5; 8 bases map to TRBD2. The CDR3 is 15 amino acids. The germline CDR1 and CDR2 sequences are SGDLS and YYNGEE. The ends lost 2 bases at V and 4 bases at J; junction bases unmatched: 7. The CDR3 sequence: CASSVSAAGAETQYF. Here the CDR3 DNA reads TGTGCCAGCAGCGTTTCCGCAGCGGGGGCAGAGACCCAGTACTTC.

This clonotype was seen only a few times. The chain uses TRBV20-1 and TRBJ2-4; 13 bases fit TRBD2. V was pared by 0 bases and J by 4 bases, with 12 bases of the junction left unmatched. The CDR3 extends over 19 amino acids. Germline V gene data show CDR1 as DFQATT and CDR2 as SNEGSKA (reference sequence). The chain's CDR3 is CSARDGRTSGSGLKNIQYF. The DNA of the CDR3 is TGCAGTGCTAGAGATGGGAGGACTAGCGGGAGTGGCTTAAAAAACATTCAGTACTTC.

The rearrangement links TRBV11-3 to TRBJ2-5, with D uncertain. There are 13 residues in the CDR3. Germline V CDR1 and CDR2: SGHNT, YENEEA. Trimming stripped 2 bases from V and 3 bases from J, with 7 bases between. The CDR3 DNA follows: TGTGCCAGCAGCTTAAGCCCTAAAGAGACCCAGTACTTC. Protein product: CASSLSPKETQYF.

This clonotype was recorded many times. This rearrangement joins TRBV27 to TRBJ1-5, with D perhaps TRBD1 (6 bases). The length of the CDR3 is 14 residues. Per the germline V gene, CDR1 is MNHEY and CDR2 is SMNVEV (reference sequence). Deletions cut 2 bases from V and 5 bases from J, with 10 bases between. The CDR3 reads CASSLTGPHQPQHF. The CDR3 nucleotides are TGTGCCAGCAGTTTAACAGGGCCGCATCAGCCCCAGCATTTT.

The V call is TRBV18, the J call TRBJ2-1; D is ambiguous. This CDR3 comprises 14 residues. V lost 1 base, J lost 6 bases, and 10 bases lay in between. Germline V gene data show CDR1 as KGHSH and CDR2 as LQKENI. The CDR3 is CASSPRNLFNEQFF. The DNA of the CDR3 is TGTGCCAGCTCACCACGCAACCTGTTCAATGAGCAGTTCTTC.

The chain joins TRBV7-2 to TRBJ1-2; no definite D call. CDR3 length equals 14 residues. Germline V gene data show CDR1 as SGHTA and CDR2 as FQGNSA. V gave up 1 base and J gave up 2 bases, with 8 bases separating them. CDR3 in DNA: TGTGCCAGCAGCTTAGTGGTAGGGAACTATGGCTACACCTTC. It codes for CASSLVVGNYGYTF. The variable domain in full, completed from reference TRBV7-2 and TRBJ1-2, reads GAGVSQSPSNKVTEKGKDVELRCDPISGHTALYWYRQSLGQGLEFLIYFQGNSAPDKSGLPSDRFSAERTGGSVSTLTIQRTQQEDSAVYLCASSLVVGNYGYTFGSGTRLTVV.

The chain has TRBV4-1 and TRBJ2-5, with a tentative D call TRBD2 (6 bases). The V gene's germline CDR1 is MGHRA and CDR2 YSYEKL. Between the trimmed V and J ends, which lost 0 bases and 5 bases, there was a span of 10 bases. The CDR3 spans 14 residues. The CDR3 DNA follows: TGCGCCAGCAGCCAAGATTGGGGGGTGGAGACCCAGTACTTC. Amino acids: CASSQDWGVETQYF.

In this sample, this clonotype turned up many times. The genes are TRBV28 and TRBJ1-2; D remains ambiguous. V gave up 6 bases and J gave up 8 bases, with 13 bases separating them. The CDR3 totals 12 residues. CDR1 is MDHEN, CDR2 SYDVKM, per germline. In DNA form, the CDR3 reads TGTGCCAGCAGCACGGTGGCCTACGGCTACACCTTC. Translated, it gives CASSTVAYGYTF.

This clonotype has at least ten counts. An end of the junction does not agree with germline; a read error may underlie this. J is TRBJ2-5 and V is TRBV7-8; no reliable D call. The germline CDR1 and CDR2 sequences are SGHVS and FQNEAQ. CDR3 length: 10 amino acids. The CDR3 here is CASSLSDQAF. DNA of the CDR3: TGTGCCAGCAGCTTATCGGACCAAGCTTTC.

This clonotype occurred a few times. This CDR3 reads CASCQEWGRYEQYF. CDR3 DNA sequence: TGCGCCAGCTGCCAAGAATGGGGCCGCTACGAGCAGTACTTC. V and J are TRBV10-1 and TRBJ2-7; D might be TRBD1 (5 bases). The V end lost 8 bases, the J end lost 3 bases, and 17 bases lay between the germline ends. The germline CDR1 and CDR2 sequences are WNHNN and SYGVQD (reference sequence). The CDR3 length is 14 residues.

This clonotype was counted many times. The chain combines TRBV28 with TRBJ2-7, with TRBD1 matching 7 bases. Germline V lookup: CDR1 MDHEN, CDR2 SYDVKM. Losses at the gene ends were 5 bases for V and 6 bases for J; bases not matched to a gene: 7. CDR3 length: 13 amino acids. The CDR3 region has the DNA TGTGCCAGCAGTCCCGACAGGGTTGTCGAGCAGTACTTC. It yields the protein CASSPDRVVEQYF.

The sample holds many counts of this clonotype. Being one base from a much bigger clone, this may be a read error. The chain combines TRBV12-3 or TRBV12-4 with TRBJ2-7, with 10 bases that match TRBD2. CDR3 length equals 14 residues. Trimming removed 8 bases from V and 2 bases from J; junction bases left unmatched: 6. The CDR3: CASGQSGRAYEQYF. In DNA, the CDR3 is TGTGCCAGCGGTCAAAGCGGGAGGGCCTACGAGCAGTACTTC.

This clonotype was found many times. V gene TRBV28 combines with J gene TRBJ1-2, with a weak D call TRBD1 (6 bases). Germline V gene sequence: CDR1 MDHEN, CDR2 SYDVKM. The V and J ends lost 2 bases and 8 bases respectively, with 15 bases between them. The CDR3 runs to 14 residues. The CDR3 nucleotides read TGTGCCAGCAGTTTAAGGCGGGGGCTAGACGGCTACACCTTC. Residues: CASSLRRGLDGYTF.

Of note for this clonotype: The missing conserved phenylalanine or tryptophan at the end of this CDR3 makes a read error likely. It is unclear where the CDR3 begins or ends on the DNA, so no DNA is shown, and the CDR3 is as TCRdb lists it. The chain recombines TRBV29-1 with TRBJ1-1; no DNA check was done on the table's D call, TRBD1. CDR1 and CDR2 from the germline V gene are SQVTM and ANQGSEA. The CDR3 has 12 residues if both end residues are counted. CDR3 residues: CSVRPKGSEACL.

The table lists this clonotype with many counts. V is TRBV5-4 and J is TRBJ2-7, with a possible D match to TRBD1 (6 bases). With 2 bases removed from V and 0 bases from J, the gap between germline ends came to 12 bases. CDR1 and CDR2 from the germline V gene are SGHNT and YYREEE (reference sequence). This CDR3 region has 15 residues. The chain's CDR3 is CASSLQTGSSYEQYF. The DNA for the CDR3 is TGTGCCAGCAGCTTACAAACAGGGAGCTCCTACGAGCAGTACTTC.

This clonotype was recorded many times. The rearrangement joins TRBV20-1 to TRBJ2-7, with 8 positions matching TRBD1. The CDR3 runs 14 residues. With 4 bases clipped from V and 0 bases from J, the junction kept 5 bases outside the gene matches. Germline V lookup: CDR1 DFQATT, CDR2 SNEGSKA (reference sequence). CDR3 in DNA: TGCAGTGCTATGACAGGGGTAGGCTCCTACGAGCAGTACTTC. This translates into CSAMTGVGSYEQYF.

This clonotype was seen many times. The chain carries TRBV28 and TRBJ2-7; TRBD1 matches 8 bases. V lost 2 bases and J lost 5; bases outside the gene matches: 11. CDR1 MDHEN and CDR2 SYDVKM come from the germline V gene. This CDR3 contains 16 residues. CDR3 DNA: TGTGCCAGCAGTTTACCCCTTGACAGGGGAGTACACGAGCAGTACTTC. Amino acid sequence: CASSLPLDRGVHEQYF.

This clonotype was counted ten times or more. V is TRBV6-5 and J is TRBJ1-1; D possibly corresponds to TRBD1 (6 bases). Trimming left V 2 bases short and J 7 bases short, with 14 bases between. This CDR3 contains 14 residues. CDR1 is MNHEY, CDR2 SVGAGI, per germline. This CDR3 is CASSYAGTRSEAFF. CDR3 bases: TGTGCCAGCAGTTACGCCGGGACACGAAGTGAAGCTTTCTTT.

CDR3 region: CASSGDWDNSPLHF. The CDR3 DNA sequence: TGTGCCAGCAGTGGGGACTGGGATAATTCACCCCTCCACTTT. This chain connects TRBV2 to TRBJ1-6; D perhaps matches TRBD1 (5 bases). V was clipped by 4 bases and J by 5 bases, with 9 bases between them. Germline V gene lookup returns CDR1 SNHLY and CDR2 FYNNEI. This CDR3 is 14 amino acids long.

This clonotype was recorded many times. The chain uses TRBV5-1 and TRBJ2-2; D is unclear. V lost 4 bases and J 0 bases, leaving 10 bases between the germline ends. CDR1 and CDR2 from the germline V gene are SGHRS and YFSETQ. This CDR3 contains 15 residues. The CDR3 region has the DNA TGCGCCAGCAGCGTGGACGGTACGAACACCGGGGAGCTGTTTTTT. It yields the protein CASSVDGTNTGELFF.

J is TRBJ2-5 and V is TRBV7-2; D is possibly TRBD1 or TRBD2 (5 bases each). Germline V lookup: CDR1 SGHTA, CDR2 FQGNSA. The germline V and J ends were trimmed by 5 bases and 4 bases, with 17 bases remaining between them. The CDR3 contains 15 residues. CDR3 residues: CASSLNSGTGETQYF. The CDR3 region has the DNA TGTGCCAGCAGCCTGAACTCCGGGACGGGAGAGACCCAGTACTTC.

V and J are TRBV11-3 and TRBJ2-2, with unresolved D. Trimming took 4 bases from V and 4 from J, leaving 13 bases between them. This CDR3 contains 15 residues. Germline CDR1 reads SGHNT; CDR2 reads YENEEA. CDR3 sequence reads: CASSSEPPGTGELFF. CDR3 bases: TGTGCCAGCAGCTCCGAACCCCCTGGCACCGGGGAGCTGTTTTTT. Filled out from reference TRBV11-3 and TRBJ2-2, the complete variable domain reads EAGVVQSPRYKIIEKKQPVAFWCNPISGHNTLYWYLQNLGQGPELLIRYENEEAVDDSQLPKDRFSAERLKGVDSTLKIQPAELGDSAVYLCASSSEPPGTGELFFGEGSRLTVL.